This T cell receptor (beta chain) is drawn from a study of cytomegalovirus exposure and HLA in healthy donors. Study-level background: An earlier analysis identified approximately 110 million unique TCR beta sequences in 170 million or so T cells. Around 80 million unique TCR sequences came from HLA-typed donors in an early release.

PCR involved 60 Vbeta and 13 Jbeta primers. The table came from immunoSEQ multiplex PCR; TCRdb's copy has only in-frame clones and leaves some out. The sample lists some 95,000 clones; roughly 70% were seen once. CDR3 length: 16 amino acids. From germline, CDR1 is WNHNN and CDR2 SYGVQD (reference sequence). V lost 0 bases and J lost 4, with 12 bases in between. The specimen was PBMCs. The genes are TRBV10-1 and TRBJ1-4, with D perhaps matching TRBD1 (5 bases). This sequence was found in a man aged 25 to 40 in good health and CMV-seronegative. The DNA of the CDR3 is TGCGCCAGCAGTGAGTCGGGGCGTCCTGATAATGAAAAACTGTTTTTT. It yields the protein CASSESGRPDNEKLFF.